The 8 T cell receptor beta chains below all came from one sample that was sequenced in a study of T cell repertoires in cytomegalovirus infection. TCRdb processed the reads anew with MiXCR; each CDR3 protein has one entry. The repertoire holds 500,000 to 600,000 distinct CDR3 sequences, 16% seen once, with roughly 25% in the top ten. Material for sequencing was CD8+ T cells from PBMCs. The receptor source for this set is a human donor in good health (CMV status not recorded). Some clones in this sample may be carry-over from other donors' samples.

In this sample, this clonotype turned up many times. The chain carries TRBV10-3 and TRBJ2-5, with D hard to call. V lost 0 bases to trimming and J lost 5 bases, with 10 bases between them. The CDR3 loop spans 14 amino acids. Germline assignment: CDR1 ENHRY and CDR2 SYGVKD. The CDR3 bases are TGTGCCATCAGTGAGTCGGATTGGGGTGAGACCCAGTACTTC. It encodes CAISESDWGETQYF.

In its sample, this clonotype was seen many times. This chain links TRBV7-9 with TRBJ1-2; 8 nucleotides match TRBD1. Looked up from germline, CDR1 is SEHNR and CDR2 is FQNEAQ (reference sequence). CDR3 length equals 17 residues. J gave up 5 bases and V 5 bases, and 16 bases lay outside the gene matches. CDR3 amino acids: CASSPGTGVTYPYGYTF. CDR3 nucleotides: TGTGCCAGCAGCCCCGGGACAGGCGTAACCTATCCGTATGGCTACACCTTC.

This clonotype came up a few times. The gene calls are TRBV20-1 and TRBJ2-7; tentative D call: TRBD2 (6 bases). Looked up from germline, CDR1 is DFQATT and CDR2 is SNEGSKA (reference sequence). V lost 4 bases to trimming and J lost 4 bases, with 20 bases between them. The CDR3 totals 15 residues. The CDR3 loop reads CSATSGSRSEYEQYF. CDR3 coding DNA: TGCAGTGCTACTTCCGGGAGCCGATCTGAGTACGAGCAGTACTTC.

This clonotype was seen only once. The missing conserved phenylalanine or tryptophan at the end of this CDR3 makes a read error likely. J is TRBJ2-1 and V is TRBV30, with D possibly TRBD2 on 6 matching bases. Germline CDR1 is GTSNPN and CDR2 is SVGIG (reference sequence). This CDR3 has 15 residues. V dropped 3 bases and J dropped 2 bases, with 14 bases sitting between them. CDR3 in amino acids: CAWSPGKRAYNEQFL. CDR3 DNA: TGTGCCTGGAGCCCGGGCAAGCGGGCCTACAATGAGCAGTTCTTA.

In its sample, this clonotype was seen a few times. DNA for the CDR3: TGTGCCAGCACTGCTGACAGGTATAGCAATCAGCCCCAGCATTTT. Its translation: CASTADRYSNQPQHF. The chain couples TRBV19 to TRBJ1-5; D perhaps matches TRBD1 (6 bases). V was shortened by 9 bases and J by 0 bases, with 15 bases between the two germline ends. CDR1 is LNHDA and CDR2 is SQIVND in the germline V gene (reference sequence). The CDR3 length is 15 residues.

This chain joins TRBV7-1 and TRBJ2-1; TRBD2 matches at 9 bases. TRBV7-1 is an ORF; its function is uncertain. The CDR3 runs to 16 residues. The V and J ends lost 5 bases and 8 bases, in that order; junction bases with no gene match: 13. In DNA form, the CDR3 reads TGTGCCAGCAGCCCAAGGGCGGGGGGGCTTCACGATGAGCAGTTCTTC. This codes for CASSPRAGGLHDEQFF.

This clonotype has at least ten counts. The V call is TRBV28, the J call TRBJ1-5; a possible D gene is TRBD1 (6 bases). This CDR3 spans 15 amino acids. Trimming left V 3 bases short and J 2 bases short, with 11 bases between. CDR1 is MDHEN and CDR2 is SYDVKM in the germline V gene. Written as DNA, the CDR3 is TGTGCCAGCAGTTTCCCAGGGGAGGGCAATCAGCCCCAGCATTTT. This sequence encodes CASSFPGEGNQPQHF.

This clonotype was counted only a few times. This sequence joins TRBV5-6 and TRBJ2-7; 11 nucleotides agree with TRBD1. Germline assignment: CDR1 SGHDT and CDR2 YYEEEE. With 4 bases clipped from V and 9 bases from J, the junction kept 6 bases outside the gene matches. The CDR3 loop spans 13 amino acids. CDR3 nucleotides: TGTGCCAGCAGCCTGGGGACAGGGGGACGGCAGTACTTC. Its translation is CASSLGTGGRQYF. Full variable domain (missing parts from reference TRBV5-6 and TRBJ2-7): DAGVTQSPTHLIKTRGQQVTLRCSPKSGHDTVSWYQQALGQGPQFIFQYYEEEERQRGNFPDRFSGHQFPNYSSELNVNALLLGDSALYLCASSLGTGGRQYFGPGTRLTVT.